The clone carrying this T cell receptor beta chain was seen a few times. Its antigen remains unidentified. The data were taken from a study of T cells in Graves' hyperthyroidism and ophthalmopathy. Study background: Peripheral blood collection took place at initial diagnosis, before any treatment. Study-wide results and caveats: Most thyroid clonotypes that were expanded above 0.001 also turned up in blood.

Researchers took RNA transcripts and amplified the TCR beta CDR3 regions from them. With the HTBI primer set, the TCR CDR3 went through a first round of RT-PCR. MiXCR, applied by TCRdb to the multiplex PCR reads, yields one record per CDR3 protein. The table lists 450,000 to 500,000 distinct CDR3 sequences, approximately 23% of them singletons, with about half in the top ten. The sample was blood. The TCR comes from a woman in her 70s with Graves' ophthalmopathy.

This chain's CDR3 is CASSSTGATTDTQYF. The CDR3 coding sequence is TGTGCCAGCAGCTCGACCGGGGCGACCACAGATACGCAGTATTTT. The V and J genes are TRBV3-1 and TRBJ2-3; D might be TRBD1 or TRBD2, each matching 5 bases. CDR1 is LGHDT and CDR2 is YNNKEL in the germline V gene (reference sequence). Trimming cost V 5 bases and J 2 bases, with 14 bases left between them. The CDR3 consists of 15 residues.